This T cell receptor beta chain was identified in a study of cytomegalovirus exposure and HLA in healthy donors. Study context: The 120 validation repertoires and the approximately 700 first-cohort repertoires shared a platform, a later analysis reported.

The CDR3 loop spans 15 amino acids. Trimming at V came to 9 bases and at J to 5 bases, leaving 15 bases not matched to a gene. Germline loops: CDR1 SNHLY, CDR2 FYNNEI. This table comes from immunoSEQ multiplex PCR, and its TCRdb copy is limited to in-frame clones, with some not included. The sample lists over 120,000 clones, about nine tenths occurring once. The study, taken as a whole, reports: Subsequent analysis of the approximately 130 validation repertoires found a tendency for first-cohort TCR clusters to co-occur.

As concerns this clone: What it binds is not known.

The sequence derives from a man aged 18 to 30 in good health and CMV-seropositive. The chain has TRBV2 and TRBJ1-2, with TRBD1 matching 7 bases. The sequenced material came from PBMCs. In nucleotides, the CDR3 is TGTGCCAGTAGGGACAGACTTTACCCTGGATATGGCTACACCTTC. Its protein is CASRDRLYPGYGYTF.